The 17 T cell receptor beta chains below all came from one sample that was sequenced in a study of CD8+CD57+ T cells in acquired aplastic anemia. TCR beta VDJ and CDR3 profiles were obtained from a genomic DNA template. TCRdb fed the reads into MiXCR, producing one record per CDR3 protein. The profile shows about 42,000 distinct CDR3 sequences, roughly two thirds of them singletons. Sequencing used sorted CD4+, CD8+, or CD8+CD57+ T cells (not recorded which) from PBMCs. These receptors all stem from a human donor in good health, serving as a control.

The chain is built from TRBV19 and TRBJ1-1, with no clear D. With 11 bases removed from V and 3 bases from J, the gap between germline ends came to 19 bases. There are 14 residues in the CDR3. Germline values: CDR1 LNHDA, CDR2 SQIVND (reference sequence). The CDR3 here is CARPQQSPYTEAFF. The CDR3 nucleotides read TGTGCCCGGCCCCAACAGAGTCCTTACACTGAAGCTTTCTTT.

This rearrangement joins TRBV5-5 to TRBJ1-2; perhaps TRBD1 as D (5 bases). The V gene lost 4 bases and the J gene lost 8 bases, with 15 bases spanning the gap. Germline-derived CDR1 and CDR2 are SGHKS and YYEKEE (reference sequence). The CDR3 covers 13 residues. CDR3 sequence (DNA): TGTGCCAGCAGCCTCGTTCTTCGGGACGGCTACACCTTC. This gives the protein CASSLVLRDGYTF.

The chain couples TRBV9 to TRBJ2-5; 7 nucleotides line up with TRBD1. V dropped 4 bases and J dropped 2; count of bases not matched to a gene: 8. Per the germline V gene, CDR1 is SGDLS and CDR2 is YYNGEE. The CDR3 sequence is 15 residues long. CDR3 nucleotide sequence: TGTGCCAGCAGCCCCACGGGACAGAGGCAAGAGACCCAGTACTTC. Protein product: CASSPTGQRQETQYF.

Many counts were recorded for this clonotype. The CDR3 reads CASSLWPGTGTTYEQYF. CDR3 nucleotide sequence: TGTGCCAGCAGCTTGTGGCCGGGGACAGGAACTACCTACGAGCAGTACTTC. The rearrangement joins TRBV5-4 to TRBJ2-7; 8 positions match TRBD1. Germline-derived CDR1 and CDR2 are SGHNT and YYREEE (reference sequence). This CDR3 comprises 17 residues. V dropped 1 base and J dropped 2; count of bases not matched to a gene: 11.

This clonotype was seen just once. V usage is TRBV2 and J usage is TRBJ1-6; 10 bases line up with TRBD1. The CDR3 has 15 residues. In germline, CDR1 is SNHLY, CDR2 FYNNEI. V lost 6 bases and J lost 6; bases outside the gene matches: 5. The CDR3 sequence: CASSGQGGSNSPLHF. In DNA form, the CDR3 reads TGTGCCAGCAGCGGACAGGGGGGGAGTAATTCACCCCTCCACTTT.

V usage is TRBV15 and J usage is TRBJ1-4; D not certain. The CDR3 is 15 amino acids. Trimming stripped 0 bases from V and 7 bases from J, with 12 bases between. Germline V gene data show CDR1 as LNHNV and CDR2 as YYDKDF (reference sequence). CDR3 amino acids: CATSRDSGRAEKLFF. The CDR3 DNA is TGTGCCACCAGCAGAGATTCAGGACGGGCTGAAAAACTGTTTTTT.

This clonotype showed up just once. The chain uses TRBV15 and TRBJ2-1; D not certain. The CDR3 is 14 amino acids. Trimming stripped 7 bases from V and 0 bases from J, with 10 bases between. Germline CDR1 is LNHNV and CDR2 is YYDKDF (reference sequence). In DNA form, the CDR3 reads TGTGCCACCAAAAACAGTGCCTCCTACAATGAGCAGTTCTTC. Protein product: CATKNSASYNEQFF.

V and J are TRBV20-1 and TRBJ1-2, with D unclear. Trimming pared 3 bases from V and 6 bases from J, leaving 8 bases between. CDR1 is DFQATT, CDR2 SNEGSKA, per germline (reference sequence). The CDR3 contains 11 residues. CDR3 DNA sequence: TGCAGTGCTAGCCCAGGACATGGCTACACCTTC. Translation gives CSASPGHGYTF.

V usage is TRBV15 and J usage is TRBJ2-1; 9 bases are shared with TRBD2. Looked up from germline, CDR1 is LNHNV and CDR2 is YYDKDF (reference sequence). The J segment lost 2 bases and the V segment lost 3 bases, leaving 5 bases of the junction unmatched. This CDR3 spans 16 amino acids. The CDR3 reads CATSSASGEAYNEQFF. The CDR3 region has the DNA TGTGCCACCAGCAGCGCTAGCGGGGAGGCCTACAATGAGCAGTTCTTC.

Regarding this clonotype: A much larger clonotype is one base distant, so this may be a read error. V and J are TRBV28 and TRBJ2-2; TRBD1 aligns across 9 bases. In germline, CDR1 is MDHEN, CDR2 SYDVKM. The CDR3 is made up of 16 amino acids. CDR3 region: CVSSIPGQGYTGELFF. The CDR3 DNA follows: TGTGTCAGCAGCATACCGGGACAGGGTTACACCGGGGAGCTGTTTTTT.

The chain employs TRBV2 and TRBJ2-7; no reliable D call. The germline V gene has CDR1 SNHLY and CDR2 FYNNEI. This CDR3 comprises 15 residues. V lost 6 bases and J lost 2, with 17 bases in between. CDR3 nucleotides: TGTGCCAGCAGGCCTGAGGCAGGCCTGACCTACGAGCAGTACTTC. Amino acids: CASRPEAGLTYEQYF.

CDR3 loop: CASSVARQSEQYF. CDR3 coding DNA: TGTGCCAGCAGCGTAGCCCGACAGAGCGAGCAGTACTTC. The chain combines TRBV9 with TRBJ2-7, with D possibly TRBD1 on 5 matching bases. The germline V gene has CDR1 SGDLS and CDR2 YYNGEE. Between the trimmed V and J ends, which lost 0 bases and 6 bases, there was a span of 10 bases. CDR3 size: 13 residues.

The chain carries TRBV20-1 and TRBJ1-6, with 9 nucleotides matching TRBD1. V lost 4 bases, J lost 6 bases, and 1 base stayed unmatched. Germline V lookup: CDR1 DFQATT, CDR2 SNEGSKA (reference sequence). The CDR3 covers 13 residues. CDR3 sequence reads: CSATTGGNSPLHF. The CDR3 bases are TGCAGTGCTACGACAGGGGGTAATTCACCCCTCCACTTT.

This chain uses TRBV7-6 with TRBJ1-1; D not resolved. V was cut by 6 bases and J by 0 bases, with 8 bases left in between. This CDR3 is 13 amino acids long. From germline, CDR1 is SGHVS and CDR2 FNYEAQ. CDR3 region: CASSPTLNTEAFF. The CDR3 DNA sequence: TGTGCCAGCAGTCCGACTCTGAACACTGAAGCTTTCTTT.

This chain joins TRBV2 and TRBJ2-3; 12 bases are shared with TRBD2. Germline trimming cut 5 bases from V and 2 bases from J; bases unmatched to any gene: 11. Germline V gene sequence: CDR1 SNHLY, CDR2 FYNNEI. There are 18 residues in the CDR3. CDR3 sequence: CASSHRLAGEFHTDTQYF. The DNA of the CDR3 is TGTGCCAGCAGTCATAGACTAGCGGGGGAGTTTCACACAGATACGCAGTATTTT.

The genes are TRBV11-2 and TRBJ2-1, with D tentatively TRBD1 or TRBD2 (6 bases each). This CDR3 is built from 14 residues. V was cut by 7 bases and J by 1 base, with 11 bases left in between. Germline CDR1 is SGHAT and CDR2 is FQNNGV. CDR3: CASTKGGSYNEQFF. The CDR3 DNA sequence: TGTGCCAGCACCAAAGGGGGGTCCTACAATGAGCAGTTCTTC.

V gene TRBV29-1 combines with J gene TRBJ2-5, with 11 bases lining up with TRBD2. V was pared by 1 base and J by 1 base, with 8 bases of the junction left unmatched. The germline V gene has CDR1 SQVTM and CDR2 ANQGSEA. The CDR3 extends over 17 amino acids. The CDR3 is CSVEAPTSGAVQETQYF. CDR3 bases: TGCAGCGTTGAAGCCCCGACTAGCGGGGCAGTCCAAGAGACCCAGTACTTC.